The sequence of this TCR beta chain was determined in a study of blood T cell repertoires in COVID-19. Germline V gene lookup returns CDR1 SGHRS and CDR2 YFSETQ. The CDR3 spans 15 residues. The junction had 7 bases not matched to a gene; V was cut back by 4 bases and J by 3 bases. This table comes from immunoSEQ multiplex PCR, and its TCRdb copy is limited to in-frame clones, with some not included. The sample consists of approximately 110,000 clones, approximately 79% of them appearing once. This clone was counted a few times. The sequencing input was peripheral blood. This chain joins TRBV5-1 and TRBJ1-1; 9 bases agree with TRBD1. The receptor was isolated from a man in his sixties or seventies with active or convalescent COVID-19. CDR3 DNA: TGCGCCAGCAGCGAAACCGGGACAGGGTACACTGAAGCTTTCTTT. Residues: CASSETGTGYTEAFF.